The 14 T cell receptor beta chains listed next were all sequenced from one sample in a study of beta chain features in type 1 diabetes. Sequenced material consisted of expressed TCRB transcripts (all of the isolated RNA was reverse transcribed). The assay was immunoSEQ multiplex PCR, and TCRdb's table has in-frame clones only and misses some. Of 350,000 to 450,000 clones listed, over 11% were seen once; the top ten hold roughly 0.033%. Source material: naive CD4+ T cells from blood. The source of these receptors is a man younger than 40 in good health.

This chain joins TRBV5-4 and TRBJ2-6; D is unresolved. V was cut by 4 bases and J by 0 bases, with 11 bases left in between. Per germline, CDR1 SGHNT and CDR2 YYREEE (reference sequence). This CDR3 is 16 amino acids long. In DNA form, the CDR3 reads TGTGCCAGCAGCCCCGGTCGGCGCTCTGGGGCCAACGTCCTGACTTTC. Protein: CASSPGRRSGANVLTF.

This chain links TRBV7-9 with TRBJ2-3, with 11 bases aligning to TRBD2. The J segment lost 2 bases and the V segment lost 0 bases, leaving 4 bases of the junction unmatched. The germline V gene encodes CDR1 SEHNR and CDR2 FQNEAQ (reference sequence). CDR3 length: 17 residues. The chain's CDR3 is CASSLATGLAATDTQYF. The DNA for the CDR3 is TGTGCCAGCAGCTTAGCTACGGGACTAGCGGCCACAGATACGCAGTATTTT. Using reference TRBV7-9 and TRBJ2-3 for the parts outside the CDR3, the full variable domain is DTGVSQNPRHKITKRGQNVTFRCDPISEHNRLYWYRQTLGQGPEFLTYFQNEAQLEKSRLLSDRFSAERPKGSFSTLEIQRTEQGDSAMYLCASSLATGLAATDTQYFGPGTRLTVL.

The chain has TRBV30 and TRBJ1-5; D is ambiguous. The germline V gene encodes CDR1 GTSNPN and CDR2 SVGIG (reference sequence). The V end lost 6 bases, the J end lost 5 bases, and 8 bases lay between the germline ends. The CDR3 totals 11 residues. CDR3 coding DNA: TGTGCCTGCCGGAAGGATCAGCCCCAGCATTTT. This gives the protein CACRKDQPQHF. Looking up the rest from reference TRBV30 and TRBJ1-5 gives the full variable domain: SQTIHQWPATLVQPVGSPLSLECTVEGTSNPNLYWYRQAAGRGLQLLFYSVGIGQISSEVPQNLSASRPQDRQFILSSKKLLLSDSGFYLCACRKDQPQHFGDGTRLSIL.

This clone appeared a few times. The chain's CDR3 is CSASLGGDYGYTF. The CDR3 nucleotides read TGCAGCGCCTCTCTCGGGGGTGACTATGGCTACACCTTC. The chain carries TRBV29-1 and TRBJ1-2; perhaps TRBD1 as D (5 bases). The germline CDR1 and CDR2 sequences are SQVTM and ANQGSEA. CDR3 size: 13 residues. V dropped 7 bases and J dropped 3 bases, with 15 bases sitting between them.

This clone was detected a few times. The V and J genes are TRBV7-2 and TRBJ2-1; TRBD2 matches at 9 bases. CDR3 length: 14 residues. Germline CDR1 and CDR2: SGHTA and FQGNSA. J gave up 6 bases and V 7 bases, and 7 bases lay outside the gene matches. The CDR3 spells CASNQKRGANEQFF. In DNA form, the CDR3 reads TGTGCCAGCAACCAAAAGCGGGGGGCCAATGAGCAGTTCTTC. Full variable domain (rest looked up from reference TRBV7-2 and TRBJ2-1): GAGVSQSPSNKVTEKGKDVELRCDPISGHTALYWYRQSLGQGLEFLIYFQGNSAPDKSGLPSDRFSAERTGGSVSTLTIQRTQQEDSAVYLCASNQKRGANEQFFGPGTRLTVL.

This sequence joins TRBV2 and TRBJ2-1; D gene ambiguous. V was cut by 9 bases and J by 0 bases, with 15 bases left in between. This CDR3 contains 15 residues. Per the germline V gene, CDR1 is SNHLY and CDR2 is FYNNEI. In DNA form, the CDR3 reads TGTGCCAGTTCAAAAGGTGAGAGCTCCTACAATGAGCAGTTCTTC. Amino acids: CASSKGESSYNEQFF. Looking up the rest from reference TRBV2 and TRBJ2-1 gives the full variable domain: EPEVTQTPSHQVTQMGQEVILRCVPISNHLYFYWYRQILGQKVEFLVSFYNNEISEKSEIFDDQFSVERPDGSNFTLKIRSTKLEDSAMYFCASSKGESSYNEQFFGPGTRLTVL.

This clone turned up a few times. The chain carries TRBV18 and TRBJ1-5; D is ambiguous. The V gene lost 3 bases and the J gene lost 4 bases, with 10 bases spanning the gap. The CDR3 length is 14 residues. Per the germline V gene, CDR1 is KGHSH and CDR2 is LQKENI. The DNA of the CDR3 is TGTGCCAGCTCACCGATGCCAGGAAATCAGCCCCAGCATTTT. It encodes CASSPMPGNQPQHF.

This chain joins TRBV2 and TRBJ2-3; no clear D. V lost 6 bases and J lost 3, with 16 bases in between. Germline loops: CDR1 SNHLY, CDR2 FYNNEI. This CDR3 is built from 15 residues. The CDR3 is CASRPLVGTTDTQYF. The CDR3 region has the DNA TGTGCCAGCAGGCCACTTGTGGGAACGACAGATACGCAGTATTTT.

The V gene is TRBV2, the J gene TRBJ2-2; D remains unclear. V lost 2 bases, J lost 2 bases, and 6 bases lay in between. CDR1 and CDR2 (germline): SNHLY, FYNNEI. The CDR3 totals 14 residues. CDR3 protein: CASSERLNTGELFF. In DNA form, the CDR3 reads TGTGCCAGCAGTGAAAGACTTAACACCGGGGAGCTGTTTTTT.

This clone was seen a few times. The chain is built from TRBV4-3 and TRBJ2-1, with 8 bases fitting TRBD2. The V segment lost 2 bases and the J segment 4 bases; nucleotides outside the gene matches: 7. Germline V gene sequence: CDR1 LGHNA, CDR2 YSLEER. CDR3 size: 16 residues. The CDR3 DNA follows: TGCGCCAGCAGCCAAAGCCCCGGGGGGGGATACAATGAGCAGTTCTTC. This translates into CASSQSPGGGYNEQFF.

For this clone: Other DNA sequences in this sample translate to the same CDR3. The V gene is TRBV2, the J gene TRBJ1-5; D remains unclear. Germline V gene data show CDR1 as SNHLY and CDR2 as FYNNEI. Trimming removed 4 bases at V and 1 base at J, with 5 bases between. The CDR3 spans 13 residues. As DNA, the CDR3 is TGTGCCAGCAGTGTGGACAGCAATCAGCCCCAGCATTTT. This gives the protein CASSVDSNQPQHF.

This clone was counted a few times. The chain couples TRBV7-9 to TRBJ2-1, with 10 bases aligning to TRBD1. The germline CDR1 and CDR2 sequences are SEHNR and FQNEAQ (reference sequence). The CDR3 spans 16 residues. V shed 5 bases and J 4 bases; nucleotides not matched to a gene: 8. This CDR3 is CASSPDRGLLYNEQFF. The CDR3 nucleotides are TGTGCCAGCAGCCCAGACAGGGGGCTTTTGTACAATGAGCAGTTCTTC.

CDR3 DNA sequence: TGTGCCAGCAGCGTAGACGAGCGGGGCTCCTACAATGAGCAGTTCTTC. This encodes CASSVDERGSYNEQFF. The V call is TRBV9, the J call TRBJ2-1, with TRBD2 identical over 7 bases. Germline values: CDR1 SGDLS, CDR2 YYNGEE. The CDR3 consists of 16 residues. The J segment lost 0 bases and the V segment lost 0 bases, leaving 3 bases of the junction unmatched.

V usage is TRBV4-2 and J usage is TRBJ2-5; D remains ambiguous. Per the germline V gene, CDR1 is LGHNA and CDR2 is YNFKEQ. Trimming stripped 0 bases from V and 4 bases from J, with 15 bases between. CDR3 length: 16 amino acids. In DNA form, the CDR3 reads TGTGCCAGCAGCCAAGAACGACTCGCCGGCGCAGAGACCCAGTACTTC. It codes for CASSQERLAGAETQYF.